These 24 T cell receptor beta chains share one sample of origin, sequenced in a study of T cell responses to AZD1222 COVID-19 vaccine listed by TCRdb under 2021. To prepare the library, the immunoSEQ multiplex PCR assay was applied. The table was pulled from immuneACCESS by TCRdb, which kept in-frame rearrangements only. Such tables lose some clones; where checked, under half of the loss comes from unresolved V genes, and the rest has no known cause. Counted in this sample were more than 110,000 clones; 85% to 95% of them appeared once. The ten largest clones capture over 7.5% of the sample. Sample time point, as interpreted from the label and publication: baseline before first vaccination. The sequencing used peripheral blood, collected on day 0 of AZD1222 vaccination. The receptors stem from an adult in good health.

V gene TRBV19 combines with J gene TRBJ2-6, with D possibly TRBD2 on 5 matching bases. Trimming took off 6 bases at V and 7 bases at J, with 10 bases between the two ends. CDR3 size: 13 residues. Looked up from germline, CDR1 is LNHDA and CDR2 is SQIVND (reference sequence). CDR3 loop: CASRGSGANVLTF. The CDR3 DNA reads TGTGCCAGTAGAGGGTCGGGAGCCAACGTCCTGACTTTC.

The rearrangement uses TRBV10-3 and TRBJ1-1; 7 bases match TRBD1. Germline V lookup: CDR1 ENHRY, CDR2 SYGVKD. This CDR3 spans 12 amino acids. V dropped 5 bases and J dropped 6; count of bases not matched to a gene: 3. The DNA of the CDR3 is TGTGCCATCAGTACACAGGGGTCTGAAGCTTTCTTT. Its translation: CAISTQGSEAFF.

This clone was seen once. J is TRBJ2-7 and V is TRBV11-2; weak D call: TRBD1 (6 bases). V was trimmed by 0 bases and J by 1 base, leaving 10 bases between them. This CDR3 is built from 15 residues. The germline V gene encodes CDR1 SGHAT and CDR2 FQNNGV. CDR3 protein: CASSLDLDRSYEQYF. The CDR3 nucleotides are TGTGCCAGCAGCTTAGATTTGGACAGATCCTACGAGCAGTACTTC. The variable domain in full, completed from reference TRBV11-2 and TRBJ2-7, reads EAGVAQSPRYKIIEKRQSVAFWCNPISGHATLYWYQQILGQGPKLLIQFQNNGVVDDSQLPKDRFSAERLKGVDSTLKIQPAKLEDSAVYLCASSLDLDRSYEQYFGPGTRLTVT.

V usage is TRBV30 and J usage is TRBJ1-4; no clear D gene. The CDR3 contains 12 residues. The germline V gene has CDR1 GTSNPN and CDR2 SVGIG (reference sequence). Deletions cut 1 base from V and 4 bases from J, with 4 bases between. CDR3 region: CAWSGFNEKLFF. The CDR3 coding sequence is TGTGCCTGGAGTGGGTTTAATGAAAAACTGTTTTTT.

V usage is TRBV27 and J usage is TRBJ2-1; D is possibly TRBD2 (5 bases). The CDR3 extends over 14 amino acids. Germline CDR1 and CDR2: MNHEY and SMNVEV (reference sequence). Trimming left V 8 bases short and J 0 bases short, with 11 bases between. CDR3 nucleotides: TGTGCCAGCGCTGGACTCAGCTCCTACAATGAGCAGTTCTTC. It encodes CASAGLSSYNEQFF.

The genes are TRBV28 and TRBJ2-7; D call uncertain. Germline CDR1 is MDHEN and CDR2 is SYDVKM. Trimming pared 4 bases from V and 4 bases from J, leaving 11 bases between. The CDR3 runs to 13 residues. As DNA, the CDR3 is TGTGCCAGCAGTTCCATTAACGGTTACGAGCAGTACTTC. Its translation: CASSSINGYEQYF. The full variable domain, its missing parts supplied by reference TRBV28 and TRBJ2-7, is DVKVTQSSRYLVKRTGEKVFLECVQDMDHENMFWYRQDPGLGLRLIYFSYDVKMKEKGDIPEGYSVSREKKERFSLILESASTNQTSMYLCASSSINGYEQYFGPGTRLTVT.

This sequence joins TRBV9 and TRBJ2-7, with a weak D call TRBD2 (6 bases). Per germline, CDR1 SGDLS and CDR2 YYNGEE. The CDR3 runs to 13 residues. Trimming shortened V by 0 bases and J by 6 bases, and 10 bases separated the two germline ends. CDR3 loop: CASSVDLGGEQYF. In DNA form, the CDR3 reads TGTGCCAGCAGCGTAGATTTGGGGGGCGAGCAGTACTTC.

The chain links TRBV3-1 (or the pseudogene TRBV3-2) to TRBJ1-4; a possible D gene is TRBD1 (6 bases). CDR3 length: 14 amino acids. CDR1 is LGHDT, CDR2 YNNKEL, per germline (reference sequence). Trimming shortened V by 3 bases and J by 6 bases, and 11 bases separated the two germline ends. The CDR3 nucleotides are TGTGCCAGCAGCCACCGGGACATACATGAAAAACTGTTTTTT. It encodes CASSHRDIHEKLFF.

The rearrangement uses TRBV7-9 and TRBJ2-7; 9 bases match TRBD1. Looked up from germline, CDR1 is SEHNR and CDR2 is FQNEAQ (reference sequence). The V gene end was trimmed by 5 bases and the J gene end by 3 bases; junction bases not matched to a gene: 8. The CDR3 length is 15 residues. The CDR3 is CASSPLGQGFYEQYF. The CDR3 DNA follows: TGTGCCAGCAGCCCGCTGGGACAGGGTTTCTACGAGCAGTACTTC.

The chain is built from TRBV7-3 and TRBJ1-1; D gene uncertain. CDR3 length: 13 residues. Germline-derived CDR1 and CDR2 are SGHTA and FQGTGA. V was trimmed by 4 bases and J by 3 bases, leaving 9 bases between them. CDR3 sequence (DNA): TGTGCCAGCAGCTCGTTCGGGGACACTGAAGCTTTCTTT. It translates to CASSSFGDTEAFF.

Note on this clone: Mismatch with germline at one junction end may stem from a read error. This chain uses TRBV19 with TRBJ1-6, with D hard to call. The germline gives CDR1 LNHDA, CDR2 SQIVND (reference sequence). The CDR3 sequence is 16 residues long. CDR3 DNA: TGTGCCAGTAGCATAGGAGGGCGCGGATATAATTCACCCCTCCACTTT. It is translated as CASSIGGRGYNSPLHF.

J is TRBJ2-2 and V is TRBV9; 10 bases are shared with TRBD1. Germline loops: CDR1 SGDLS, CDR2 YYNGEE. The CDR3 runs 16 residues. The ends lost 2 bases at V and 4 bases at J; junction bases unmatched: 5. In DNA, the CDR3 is TGTGCCAGCAGCGTTGACAGGGGGCAAATCACCGGGGAGCTGTTTTTT. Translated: CASSVDRGQITGELFF.

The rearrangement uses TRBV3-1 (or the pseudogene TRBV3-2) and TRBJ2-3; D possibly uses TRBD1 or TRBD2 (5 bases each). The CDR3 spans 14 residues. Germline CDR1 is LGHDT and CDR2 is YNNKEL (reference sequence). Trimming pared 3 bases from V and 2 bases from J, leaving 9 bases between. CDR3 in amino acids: CASSHGDATDTQYF. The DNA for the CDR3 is TGTGCCAGCAGCCATGGGGACGCCACAGATACGCAGTATTTT.

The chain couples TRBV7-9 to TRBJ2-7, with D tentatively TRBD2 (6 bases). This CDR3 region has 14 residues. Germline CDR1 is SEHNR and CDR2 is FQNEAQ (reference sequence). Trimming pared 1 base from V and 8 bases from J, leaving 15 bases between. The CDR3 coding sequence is TGTGCCAGCAGCTTAGGTCCCAGGGAGGCCCAGCAGTACTTC. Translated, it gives CASSLGPREAQQYF.

The CDR3 loop is CASSDQGWTEAFF. In DNA, the CDR3 is TGTGCCAGCAGTGATCAGGGCTGGACTGAAGCTTTCTTT. This sequence joins TRBV2 and TRBJ1-1; D is possibly TRBD1 (5 bases). The ends were cut back, 3 bases at V and 5 bases at J, with 10 bases in the middle. Per germline, CDR1 SNHLY and CDR2 FYNNEI. The CDR3 extends over 13 amino acids.

CDR3 sequence (DNA): TGTGCCAGCAGCCCCAGGGGACGCTCCACTGAAGCTTTCTTT. Translated, it gives CASSPRGRSTEAFF. The chain combines TRBV3-1 (or the pseudogene TRBV3-2) with TRBJ1-1; the D gene is possibly TRBD1 (6 bases). In germline, CDR1 is LGHDT, CDR2 YNNKEL (reference sequence). The CDR3 length is 14 residues. V was cut by 4 bases and J by 4 bases, with 13 bases left in between.

DNA for the CDR3: TGTGCCTGGACAGGGGGGGCCCTGGACGAGCAGTACTTC. It encodes CAWTGGALDEQYF. The chain has TRBV30 and TRBJ2-7; either TRBD1 or TRBD2 may fit D (7 bases each). The CDR3 spans 13 residues. CDR1 and CDR2 from the germline V gene are GTSNPN and SVGIG (reference sequence). V lost 4 bases to trimming and J lost 5 bases, with 15 bases between them.

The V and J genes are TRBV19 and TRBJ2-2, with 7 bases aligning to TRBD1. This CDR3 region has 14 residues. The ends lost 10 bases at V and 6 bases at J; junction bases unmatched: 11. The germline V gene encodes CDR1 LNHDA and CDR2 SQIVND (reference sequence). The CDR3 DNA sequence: TGTGCCACATCCGGGACAGTCCCGGCCGGGGAGCTGTTTTTT. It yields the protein CATSGTVPAGELFF.

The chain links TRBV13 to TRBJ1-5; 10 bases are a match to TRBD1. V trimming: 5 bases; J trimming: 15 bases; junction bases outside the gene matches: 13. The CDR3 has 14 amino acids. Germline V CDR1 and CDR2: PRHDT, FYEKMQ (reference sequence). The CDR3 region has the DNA TGTGCCAGCAGCCAGGGACAGGGGATCGAGGCGCCGCATTTT. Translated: CASSQGQGIEAPHF. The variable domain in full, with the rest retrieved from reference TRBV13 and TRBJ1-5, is AAGVIQSPRHLIKEKRETATLKCYPIPRHDTVYWYQQGPGQDPQFLISFYEKMQSDKGSIPDRFSAQQFSDYHSELNMSSLELGDSALYFCASSQGQGIEAPHFGDGTRLSIL.

The CDR3 region has the DNA TGCGCCAGCAGCCAAGACGGAACAGGGTTGATCTATGGCTACACCTTC. It encodes CASSQDGTGLIYGYTF. The chain recombines TRBV4-3 with TRBJ1-2; a weak D match, TRBD1 (6 bases). The CDR3 has 16 amino acids. The germline V gene encodes CDR1 LGHNA and CDR2 YSLEER. Trimming left V 0 bases short and J 4 bases short, with 15 bases between.

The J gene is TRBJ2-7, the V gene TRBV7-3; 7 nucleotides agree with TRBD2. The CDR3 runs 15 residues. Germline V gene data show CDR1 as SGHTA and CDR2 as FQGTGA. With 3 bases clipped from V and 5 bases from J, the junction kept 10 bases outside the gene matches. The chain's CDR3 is CASSLFPGRANEQYF. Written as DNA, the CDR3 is TGTGCCAGCAGCTTGTTCCCGGGGAGGGCTAACGAGCAGTACTTC.

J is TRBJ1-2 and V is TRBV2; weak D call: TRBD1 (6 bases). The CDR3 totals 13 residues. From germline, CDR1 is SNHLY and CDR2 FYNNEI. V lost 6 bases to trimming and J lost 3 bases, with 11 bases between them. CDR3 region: CASSVQGDYGYTF. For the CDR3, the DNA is TGTGCCAGCAGCGTACAGGGCGACTATGGCTACACCTTC.

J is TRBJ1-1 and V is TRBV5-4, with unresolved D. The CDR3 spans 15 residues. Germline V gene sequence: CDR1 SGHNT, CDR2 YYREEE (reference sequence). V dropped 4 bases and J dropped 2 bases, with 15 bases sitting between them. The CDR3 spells CASSLKVGANTEAFF. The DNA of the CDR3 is TGTGCCAGCAGCCTTAAGGTCGGAGCTAACACTGAAGCTTTCTTT. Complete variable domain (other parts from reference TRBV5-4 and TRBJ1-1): ETGVTQSPTHLIKTRGQQVTLRCSSQSGHNTVSWYQQALGQGPQFIFQYYREEENGRGNFPPRFSGLQFPNYSSELNVNALELDDSALYLCASSLKVGANTEAFFGQGTRLTVV.

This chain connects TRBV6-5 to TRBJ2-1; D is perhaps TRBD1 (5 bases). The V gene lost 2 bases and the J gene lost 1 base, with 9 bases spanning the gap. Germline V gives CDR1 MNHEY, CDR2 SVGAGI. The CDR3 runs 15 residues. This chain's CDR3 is CASSYIRGSYNEQFF. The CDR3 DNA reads TGTGCCAGCAGTTACATAAGGGGATCCTACAATGAGCAGTTCTTC.